Listed here are 9 T cell receptor beta chains from one sample, sequenced in a study of blood T cell repertoires in COVID-19. The method was immunoSEQ multiplex PCR; TCRdb's version includes in-frame clones alone and lacks a portion of them. The sample holds 380,000 or so clones, approximately 86% seen once. Material: peripheral blood. These receptors came from a woman in her sixties with COVID-19, enrolled during active disease.

V gene TRBV30 combines with J gene TRBJ1-2, with D tentatively TRBD1 (5 bases). Germline-derived CDR1 and CDR2 are GTSNPN and SVGIG (reference sequence). Trimming removed 8 bases at V and 7 bases at J, with 23 bases between. This CDR3 is 14 amino acids long. The DNA for the CDR3 is TGTGCCCGCACCCCCACCGGGGGGGTCTTTGGCTACACCTTC. Amino acid sequence: CARTPTGGVFGYTF.

This clone was observed a handful of times. V gene TRBV5-1 combines with J gene TRBJ2-3, with unresolved D. Trimming took 4 bases from V and 7 from J, leaving 13 bases between them. The CDR3 covers 13 residues. Germline V lookup: CDR1 SGHRS, CDR2 YFSETQ. CDR3 nucleotide sequence: TGCGCCAGCAGCCCCCAAAGCTATCATACGCAGTATTTT. Protein: CASSPQSYHTQYF.

J is TRBJ2-5 and V is TRBV7-3; TRBD1 agrees at 9 bases. V gave up 5 bases and J gave up 3 bases; unmatched junction bases: 4. CDR3 size: 14 residues. Per germline, CDR1 SGHTA and CDR2 FQGTGA. CDR3 in DNA: TGTGCCAGCAGCCGCCGGACAGGGGAAGAGACCCAGTACTTC. Translating it yields CASSRRTGEETQYF.

The chain employs TRBV5-1 and TRBJ2-3; possible D gene TRBD2, 5 bases. Germline V lookup: CDR1 SGHRS, CDR2 YFSETQ. The CDR3 is 14 amino acids. V was clipped by 3 bases and J by 3 bases, with 11 bases between them. CDR3 loop: CASSSSSGTDTQYF. The CDR3 DNA sequence: TGCGCCAGCAGCTCGAGCTCGGGAACAGATACGCAGTATTTT.

The chain links TRBV2 to TRBJ2-7, with 9 nucleotides matching TRBD2. V shed 3 bases and J 7 bases; nucleotides not matched to a gene: 7. The CDR3 totals 14 residues. Germline V lookup: CDR1 SNHLY, CDR2 FYNNEI. The CDR3 here is CASSEPLAGREQYF. CDR3 DNA: TGTGCCAGCAGTGAGCCTCTAGCGGGGCGAGAGCAGTACTTC. The whole variable domain, filled in from reference TRBV2 and TRBJ2-7, reads EPEVTQTPSHQVTQMGQEVILRCVPISNHLYFYWYRQILGQKVEFLVSFYNNEISEKSEIFDDQFSVERPDGSNFTLKIRSTKLEDSAMYFCASSEPLAGREQYFGPGTRLTVT.

The sample holds one count of this clone. The rearrangement joins TRBV7-8 to TRBJ2-7, with D possibly matching TRBD1 (6 bases). Germline CDR1 reads SGHVS; CDR2 reads FQNEAQ. V lost 6 bases, J lost 5 bases, and 20 bases lay in between. The CDR3 spans 15 residues. CDR3 residues: CASRSGDLRGDEQYF. In DNA form, the CDR3 reads TGTGCCAGCAGGTCAGGGGACCTCAGGGGAGACGAGCAGTACTTC.

This sequence joins TRBV13 and TRBJ2-3; 12 bases fit TRBD1. The germline CDR1 and CDR2 sequences are PRHDT and FYEKMQ (reference sequence). This CDR3 is built from 16 residues. J was trimmed by 8 bases and V by 4 bases; bases with no gene match: 10. In DNA, the CDR3 is TGTGCCAGCAGCTCTATCTCGGGACAGGGGGCGAGTACGCAGTATTTT. It specifies CASSSISGQGASTQYF.

The chain combines TRBV7-2 with TRBJ2-1; 10 bases agree with TRBD2. Germline V gives CDR1 SGHTA, CDR2 FQGNSA. Losses at the gene ends were 5 bases for V and 3 bases for J; bases not matched to a gene: 4. CDR3 length: 15 amino acids. The CDR3 bases are TGTGCCAGCAGCGGTAGCGGGGGGATCTACAATGAGCAGTTCTTC. Translation gives CASSGSGGIYNEQFF.

This chain joins TRBV4-2 and TRBJ2-6; TRBD1 agrees at 7 bases. This CDR3 has 18 amino acids. Germline CDR1 LGHNA, CDR2 YNFKEQ. V shed 3 bases, J shed 4 bases, and the junction held 12 bases outside the gene matches. The CDR3 is CASSQVDRALLGANVLTF. The CDR3, as DNA: TGTGCCAGCAGCCAGGTTGACAGGGCCCTTTTGGGGGCCAACGTCCTGACTTTC.